Each of the 7 T cell receptor beta chains below was sequenced from the same sample in a study of monozygotic twins with cystic fibrosis. Generated by immunoSEQ multiplex PCR, the TCRdb table keeps only in-frame clones and is missing some. The data hold about 20,000 clones, with roughly 96% observed a single time. Sequenced sample: blood. These TCRs come from a girl aged 2-15 years with cystic fibrosis.

The V call is TRBV29-1, the J call TRBJ2-7; TRBD2 aligns across 7 bases. J was trimmed by 2 bases and V by 6 bases; bases with no gene match: 7. The CDR3 is 13 amino acids. Germline V gene sequence: CDR1 SQVTM, CDR2 ANQGSEA. CDR3 loop: CSVRTSGAYEQYF. In nucleotides, the CDR3 is TGCAGCGTCCGGACCAGCGGGGCCTACGAGCAGTACTTC.

This chain connects TRBV10-3 to TRBJ2-7, with 11 bases that match TRBD2. There are 14 residues in the CDR3. CDR1 ENHRY and CDR2 SYGVKD come from the germline V gene. The J segment lost 0 bases and the V segment lost 7 bases, leaving 2 bases of the junction unmatched. The CDR3: CAIKGTSGSYEQYF. CDR3 nucleotide sequence: TGTGCCATCAAGGGGACTAGCGGCTCCTACGAGCAGTACTTC.

This clone was counted a single time. The chain has TRBV2 and TRBJ2-1; D not resolved. Trimming removed 10 bases at V and 4 bases at J, with 8 bases between. CDR3 size: 11 residues. CDR1 and CDR2 from the germline V gene are SNHLY and FYNNEI. CDR3 residues: CANAWYNEQFF. CDR3 DNA sequence: TGTGCCAACGCCTGGTACAATGAGCAGTTCTTC.

The V and J genes are TRBV5-4 and TRBJ1-2; 8 nucleotides line up with TRBD1. This CDR3 comprises 14 residues. V shed 5 bases and J 3 bases; nucleotides not matched to a gene: 6. Germline V gene data show CDR1 as SGHNT and CDR2 as YYREEE (reference sequence). CDR3 protein: CASRGAGGDYGYTF. The CDR3 region has the DNA TGTGCCAGCAGGGGGGCAGGGGGCGACTATGGCTACACCTTC.

The gene calls are TRBV2 and TRBJ2-7; 9 bases line up with TRBD1. J lost 4 bases, V lost 6 bases, and 4 bases had no gene match. The CDR3 length is 13 residues. In germline, CDR1 is SNHLY, CDR2 FYNNEI. CDR3 protein: CASRNRGLYEQYF. Here the CDR3 DNA reads TGTGCCAGCAGGAACAGGGGGCTTTACGAGCAGTACTTC.

This chain joins TRBV30 and TRBJ2-7, with D perhaps assigned TRBD1 or TRBD2 (5 bases each). The V end lost 0 bases, the J end lost 6 bases, and 9 bases lay between the germline ends. The V gene's germline CDR1 is GTSNPN and CDR2 SVGIG (reference sequence). This CDR3 region has 12 residues. The CDR3 spells CAWSVIGTEQYF. The CDR3 DNA follows: TGTGCCTGGAGTGTAATTGGGACCGAGCAGTACTTC. Complete variable domain (other parts from reference TRBV30 and TRBJ2-7): SQTIHQWPATLVQPVGSPLSLECTVEGTSNPNLYWYRQAAGRGLQLLFYSVGIGQISSEVPQNLSASRPQDRQFILSSKKLLLSDSGFYLCAWSVIGTEQYFGPGTRLTVT.

The chain links TRBV11-2 to TRBJ2-7; D ambiguous. Trimming removed 5 bases at V and 3 bases at J, with 8 bases between. Germline V gene sequence: CDR1 SGHAT, CDR2 FQNNGV. CDR3 length: 12 amino acids. The CDR3 region has the DNA TGTGCCAGCAGCCCCGCTGGCTACGAGCAGTACTTC. As protein: CASSPAGYEQYF.